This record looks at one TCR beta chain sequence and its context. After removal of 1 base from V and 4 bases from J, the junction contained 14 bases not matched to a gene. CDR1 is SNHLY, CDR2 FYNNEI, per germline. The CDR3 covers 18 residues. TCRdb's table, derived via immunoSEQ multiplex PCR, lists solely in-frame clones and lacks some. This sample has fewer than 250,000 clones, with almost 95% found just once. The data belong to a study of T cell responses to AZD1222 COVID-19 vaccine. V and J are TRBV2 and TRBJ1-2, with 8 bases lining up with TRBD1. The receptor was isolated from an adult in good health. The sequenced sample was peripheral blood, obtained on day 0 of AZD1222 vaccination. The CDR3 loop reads CASSEEGNRGATGYGYTF. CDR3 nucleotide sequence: TGTGCCAGCAGTGAAGAGGGGAACAGGGGGGCCACTGGCTATGGCTACACCTTC.